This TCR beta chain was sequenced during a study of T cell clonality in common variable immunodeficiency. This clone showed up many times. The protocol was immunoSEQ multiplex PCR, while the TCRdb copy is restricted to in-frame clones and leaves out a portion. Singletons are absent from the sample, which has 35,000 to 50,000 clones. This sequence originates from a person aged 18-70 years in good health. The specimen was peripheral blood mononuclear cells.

The chain's CDR3 is CASRTSGSSYEQYF. CDR3 bases read: TGCGCCAGCCGGACTAGCGGGAGCTCCTACGAG. The chain carries TRBV5-1 and TRBJ2-7; 13 bases are shared with TRBD2. The CDR3 end is not reached by the read, which stops 3 residues before it; the germline J gene fills it in. This CDR3 spans 14 amino acids. V gave up 7 bases and J gave up 0 bases; unmatched junction bases: 1. Germline V CDR1 and CDR2: SGHRS, YFSETQ.